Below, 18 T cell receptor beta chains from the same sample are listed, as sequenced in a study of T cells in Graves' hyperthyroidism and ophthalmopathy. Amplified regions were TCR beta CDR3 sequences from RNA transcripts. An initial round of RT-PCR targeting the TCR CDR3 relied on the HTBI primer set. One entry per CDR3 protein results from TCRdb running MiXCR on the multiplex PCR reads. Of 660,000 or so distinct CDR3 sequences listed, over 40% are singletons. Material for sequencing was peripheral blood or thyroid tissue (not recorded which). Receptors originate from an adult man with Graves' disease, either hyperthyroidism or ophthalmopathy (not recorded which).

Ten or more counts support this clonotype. Here the CDR3 DNA reads TGCAGTGCTAAGACTAGCGGGACATACGAGCAGTACTTC. It yields the protein CSAKTSGTYEQYF. The chain couples TRBV20-1 to TRBJ2-7; TRBD2 matches at 11 bases. The trim removed 4 bases at V and 4 bases at J, leaving 3 bases unmatched. This CDR3 is built from 13 residues. Germline-derived CDR1 and CDR2 are DFQATT and SNEGSKA (reference sequence).

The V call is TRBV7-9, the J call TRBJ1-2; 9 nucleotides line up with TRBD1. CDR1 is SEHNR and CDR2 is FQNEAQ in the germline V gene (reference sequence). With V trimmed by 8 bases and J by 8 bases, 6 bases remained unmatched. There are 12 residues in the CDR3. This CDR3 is CASPGTGSGYTF. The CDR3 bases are TGTGCCAGCCCCGGGACAGGGAGCGGCTACACCTTC.

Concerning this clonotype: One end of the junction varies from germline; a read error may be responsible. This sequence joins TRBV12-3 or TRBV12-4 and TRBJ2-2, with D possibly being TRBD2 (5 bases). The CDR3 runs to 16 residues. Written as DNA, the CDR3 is TGTGCCAGCAAGGTTAGGCCGGAGGAGGACGCCGGGGAGCTGCTTTTT. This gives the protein CASKVRPEEDAGELLF.

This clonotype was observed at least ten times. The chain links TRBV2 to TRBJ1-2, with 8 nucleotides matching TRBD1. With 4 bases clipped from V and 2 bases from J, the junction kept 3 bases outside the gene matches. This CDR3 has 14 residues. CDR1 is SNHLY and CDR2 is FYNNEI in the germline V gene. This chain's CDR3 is CASSADRANYGYTF. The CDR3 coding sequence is TGTGCCAGCAGTGCGGACAGGGCGAACTATGGCTACACCTTC.

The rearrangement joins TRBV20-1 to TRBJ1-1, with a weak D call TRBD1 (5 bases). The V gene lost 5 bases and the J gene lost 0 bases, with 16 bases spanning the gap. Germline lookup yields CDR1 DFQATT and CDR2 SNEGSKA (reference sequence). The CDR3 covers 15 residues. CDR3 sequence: CSAAGPGNMNTEAFF. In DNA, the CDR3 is TGCAGTGCTGCTGGGCCAGGGAACATGAACACTGAAGCTTTCTTT.

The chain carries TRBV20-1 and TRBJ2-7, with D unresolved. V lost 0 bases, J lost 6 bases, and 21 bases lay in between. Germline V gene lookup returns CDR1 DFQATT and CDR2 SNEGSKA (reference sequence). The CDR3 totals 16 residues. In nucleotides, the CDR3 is TGCAGTGCTAGAGATCAGTCGCCTAGTCCCTCTCTCGAGCAGTACTTC. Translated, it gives CSARDQSPSPSLEQYF.

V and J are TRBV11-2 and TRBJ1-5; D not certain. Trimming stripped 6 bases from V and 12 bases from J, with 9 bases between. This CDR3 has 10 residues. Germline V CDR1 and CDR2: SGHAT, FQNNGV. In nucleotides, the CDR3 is TGTGCCAGCAGTGTCAGGTACCAGCATTTT. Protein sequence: CASSVRYQHF.

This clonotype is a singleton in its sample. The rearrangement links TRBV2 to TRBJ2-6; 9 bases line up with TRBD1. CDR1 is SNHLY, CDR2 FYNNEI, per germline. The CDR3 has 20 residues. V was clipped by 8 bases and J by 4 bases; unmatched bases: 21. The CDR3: CASVTGIYETGGSGANVLTF. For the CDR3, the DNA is TGTGCCAGCGTTACAGGGATTTACGAGACAGGGGGGTCCGGGGCCAACGTCCTGACTTTC. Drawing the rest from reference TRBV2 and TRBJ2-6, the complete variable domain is EPEVTQTPSHQVTQMGQEVILRCVPISNHLYFYWYRQILGQKVEFLVSFYNNEISEKSEIFDDQFSVERPDGSNFTLKIRSTKLEDSAMYFCASVTGIYETGGSGANVLTFGAGSRLTVL.

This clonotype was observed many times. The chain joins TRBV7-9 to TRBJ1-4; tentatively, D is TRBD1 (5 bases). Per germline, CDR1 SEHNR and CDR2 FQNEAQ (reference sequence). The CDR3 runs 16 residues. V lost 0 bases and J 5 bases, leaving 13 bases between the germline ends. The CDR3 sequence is CASSLADTLRNEKLFF. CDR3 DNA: TGTGCCAGCAGCTTAGCGGACACCCTTCGAAATGAAAAACTGTTTTTT.

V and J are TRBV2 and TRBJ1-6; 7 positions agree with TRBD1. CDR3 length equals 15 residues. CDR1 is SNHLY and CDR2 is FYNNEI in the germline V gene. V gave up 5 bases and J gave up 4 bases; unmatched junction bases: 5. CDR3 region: CASSLMGQYNSPLHF. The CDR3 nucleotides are TGTGCCAGCAGTTTAATGGGACAGTATAATTCACCCCTCCACTTT.

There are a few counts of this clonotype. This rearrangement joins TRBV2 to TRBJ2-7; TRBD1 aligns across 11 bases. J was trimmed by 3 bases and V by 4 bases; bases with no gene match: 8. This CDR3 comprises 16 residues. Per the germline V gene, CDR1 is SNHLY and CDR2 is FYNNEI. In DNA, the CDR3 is TGTGCCAGCAGTGCCCGCCGGGACAGGGGGGACTACGAGCAGTACTTC. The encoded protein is CASSARRDRGDYEQYF.

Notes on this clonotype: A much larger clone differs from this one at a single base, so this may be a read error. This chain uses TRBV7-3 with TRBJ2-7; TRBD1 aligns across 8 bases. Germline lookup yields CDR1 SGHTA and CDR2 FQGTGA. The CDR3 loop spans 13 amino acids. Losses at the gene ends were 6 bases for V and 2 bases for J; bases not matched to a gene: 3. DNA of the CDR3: TGTGCCAGCAGTTGGACAGGGACCTACGAGCAGTACTTC. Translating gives CASSWTGTYEQYF.

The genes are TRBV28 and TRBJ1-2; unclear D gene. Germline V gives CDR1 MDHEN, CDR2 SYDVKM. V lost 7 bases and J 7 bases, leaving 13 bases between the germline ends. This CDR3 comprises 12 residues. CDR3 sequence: CASTLGPTGYTF. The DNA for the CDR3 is TGTGCCAGCACCCTAGGGCCGACTGGCTACACCTTC.

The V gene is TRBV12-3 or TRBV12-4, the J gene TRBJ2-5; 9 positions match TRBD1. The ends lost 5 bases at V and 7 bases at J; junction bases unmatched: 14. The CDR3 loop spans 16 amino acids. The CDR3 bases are TGTGCCAGCAGTACACCGGGACAGGGACGCCTGGGGACCCAGTACTTC. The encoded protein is CASSTPGQGRLGTQYF.

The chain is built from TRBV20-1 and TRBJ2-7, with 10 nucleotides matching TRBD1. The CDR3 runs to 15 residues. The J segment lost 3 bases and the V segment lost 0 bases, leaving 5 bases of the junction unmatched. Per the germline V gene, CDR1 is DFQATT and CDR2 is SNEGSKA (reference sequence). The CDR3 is CSAREFGQGGYEQYF. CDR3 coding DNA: TGCAGTGCTAGAGAATTTGGACAGGGGGGCTACGAGCAGTACTTC.

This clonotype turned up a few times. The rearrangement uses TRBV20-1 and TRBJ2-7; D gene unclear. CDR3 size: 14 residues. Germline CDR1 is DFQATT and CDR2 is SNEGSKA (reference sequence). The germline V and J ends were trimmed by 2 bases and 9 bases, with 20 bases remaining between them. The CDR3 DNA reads TGCAGTGCTAGATACTCCGGATCTACGGGTCGGCAGTACTTC. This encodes CSARYSGSTGRQYF.

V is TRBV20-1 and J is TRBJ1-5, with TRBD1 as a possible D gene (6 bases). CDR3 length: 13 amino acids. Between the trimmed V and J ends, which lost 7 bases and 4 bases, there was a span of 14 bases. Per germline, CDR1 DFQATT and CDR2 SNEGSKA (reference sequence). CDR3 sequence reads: CSVRGQGNQPQHF. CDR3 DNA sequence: TGCAGTGTTCGGGGCCAGGGGAATCAGCCCCAGCATTTT.

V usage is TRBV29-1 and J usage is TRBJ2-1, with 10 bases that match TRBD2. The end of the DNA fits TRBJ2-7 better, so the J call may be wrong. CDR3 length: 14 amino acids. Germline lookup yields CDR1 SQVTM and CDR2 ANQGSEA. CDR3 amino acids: CSVELAGGDNEQYF. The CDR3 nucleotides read TGCAGCGTGGAATTAGCGGGAGGAGACAATGAGCAGTACTTC.